Presented here are 9 T cell receptor beta chains from one specimen sequenced in a study of blood T cell repertoires in COVID-19. Sequencing used immunoSEQ multiplex PCR; TCRdb keeps in-frame clones, though not all of them. The repertoire includes about 41,000 clones, more than 75% of them detected once, and about 29% sits in the top ten. Source material: peripheral blood. These receptors were taken from a man older than 75 with acute or convalescent COVID-19.

V usage is TRBV4-1 and J usage is TRBJ2-6; 8 bases are a match to TRBD1. V trimming: 0 bases; J trimming: 0 bases; junction bases outside the gene matches: 7. Germline loops: CDR1 MGHRA, CDR2 YSYEKL. The CDR3 covers 19 residues. The CDR3 region is CASSQDWGTGLSGANVLTF. For the CDR3, the DNA is TGCGCCAGCAGCCAAGATTGGGGGACAGGCCTCTCTGGGGCCAACGTCCTGACTTTC.

V is TRBV10-3 and J is TRBJ2-2; 14 bases are shared with TRBD2. The CDR3 has 17 amino acids. Germline-derived CDR1 and CDR2 are ENHRY and SYGVKD. The V segment lost 10 bases and the J segment 1 base; nucleotides outside the gene matches: 8. The CDR3 DNA reads as TGTGCCACACGGGGACTAGCGGGGGCCATGAACACCGGGGAGCTGTTTTTT. It codes for CATRGLAGAMNTGELFF.

This clone came up a few times. This rearrangement joins TRBV7-9 to TRBJ1-1, with 7 bases aligning to TRBD1. The CDR3 length is 14 residues. Germline V gene sequence: CDR1 SEHNR, CDR2 FQNEAQ (reference sequence). V was clipped by 6 bases and J by 0 bases; unmatched bases: 4. The CDR3: CASRSTGVNTEAFF. CDR3 DNA sequence: TGTGCCAGCAGGTCTACAGGGGTGAACACTGAAGCTTTCTTT.

The chain is built from TRBV27 and TRBJ2-5; D is undetermined. The CDR3 covers 13 residues. The germline V gene encodes CDR1 MNHEY and CDR2 SMNVEV (reference sequence). V gave up 0 bases and J gave up 4 bases, with 6 bases separating them. The CDR3 is CASSLSTGETQYF. DNA of the CDR3: TGTGCCAGCAGTTTATCGACGGGAGAGACCCAGTACTTC.

This clone showed up just a few times. This chain links TRBV28 with TRBJ2-1; TRBD2 matches 7 bases. Unmatched junction bases numbered 14, after V lost 6 bases and J lost 3 bases. Germline CDR1 MDHEN, CDR2 SYDVKM. The CDR3 has 17 amino acids. In nucleotides, the CDR3 is TGTGCCAGCAGCACCCCATCAGCGGGGAGATACTACAATGAGCAGTTCTTC. It is translated as CASSTPSAGRYYNEQFF.

This chain connects TRBV7-6 to TRBJ2-3; D is ambiguous. There are 12 residues in the CDR3. Germline V gene data show CDR1 as SGHVS and CDR2 as FNYEAQ. Trimming removed 5 bases from V and 0 bases from J, with 3 bases in between. CDR3 DNA sequence: TGTGCCAGCAGCCTTAGCACAGATACGCAGTATTTT. Protein sequence: CASSLSTDTQYF.

This clone was recorded many times. This chain connects TRBV7-8 to TRBJ1-1; 11 bases are shared with TRBD1. J lost 5 bases, V lost 1 base, and 6 bases had no gene match. Germline CDR1 SGHVS, CDR2 FQNEAQ. The CDR3 is 16 residues long. CDR3 in DNA: TGTGCCAGCAGCTTAGTCTGGACAGGGGGCAGGACTGAAGCTTTCTTT. It yields the protein CASSLVWTGGRTEAFF.

The J gene is TRBJ2-4, the V gene TRBV29-1; TRBD2 might be the D (5 bases). Germline V gene lookup returns CDR1 SQVTM and CDR2 ANQGSEA. V was trimmed by 5 bases and J by 5 bases, leaving 13 bases between them. CDR3 length: 13 residues. CDR3 DNA: TGCAGCGTTCAGGTGCTGGGAGAAAACATTCAGTACTTC. Translating it yields CSVQVLGENIQYF.

CDR3 amino acids: CASLDYGEKLFF. Here the CDR3 DNA reads TGTGCCAGCTTGGACTACGGGGAAAAACTGTTTTTT. The V gene is TRBV28, the J gene TRBJ1-4; D is unclear. Deletions cut 8 bases from V and 8 bases from J, with 12 bases between. CDR1 is MDHEN, CDR2 SYDVKM, per germline. The CDR3 covers 12 residues.